This T cell receptor (beta chain) was observed in a study of cytomegalovirus exposure and HLA in healthy donors. The study, taken as a whole, reports: Associated with HLA alleles at 0.05 false discovery rate in a later analysis were 16,951 TCR beta sequences. It was reported in a later analysis that an Asian-associated ancestry cluster showed fewer N-insertions than the roughly 670-donor mean.

Note on this clone: Its antigen is unknown.

Primers: 60 Vbeta forward and 13 Jbeta reverse. The repertoire was sequenced with immunoSEQ multiplex PCR; TCRdb's copy has only in-frame clones and lacks some. Of around 160,000 clones listed, roughly 79% are singletons. The germline V gene has CDR1 LGHNT and CDR2 FRNRAP. The CDR3 length is 13 residues. After removal of 6 bases from V and 4 bases from J, the junction contained 3 bases not matched to a gene. There were likely unrecorded immune exposures, though donors were nominally healthy when sampled. This receptor was taken from a woman aged 40 to 55 in good health and CMV-seropositive. Specimen: PBMCs. The chain combines TRBV12-5 with TRBJ2-3; 8 positions match TRBD1. In DNA, the CDR3 is TGTGCTAGTGGACAACAGGGGGCAGATACGCAGTATTTT. It translates to CASGQQGADTQYF.